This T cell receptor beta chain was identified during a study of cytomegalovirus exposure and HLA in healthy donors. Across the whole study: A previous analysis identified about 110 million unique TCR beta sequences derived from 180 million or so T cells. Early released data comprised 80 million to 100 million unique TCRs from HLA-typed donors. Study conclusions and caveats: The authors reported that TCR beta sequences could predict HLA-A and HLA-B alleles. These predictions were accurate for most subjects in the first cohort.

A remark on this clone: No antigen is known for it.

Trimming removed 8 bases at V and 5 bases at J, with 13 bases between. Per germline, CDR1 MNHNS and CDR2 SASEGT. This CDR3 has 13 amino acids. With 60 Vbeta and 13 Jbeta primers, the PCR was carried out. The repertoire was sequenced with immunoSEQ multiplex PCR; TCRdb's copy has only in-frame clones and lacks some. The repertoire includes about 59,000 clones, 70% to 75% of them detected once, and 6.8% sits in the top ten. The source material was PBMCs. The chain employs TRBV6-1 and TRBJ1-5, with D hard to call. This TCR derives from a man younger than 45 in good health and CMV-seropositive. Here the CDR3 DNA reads TGTGCCAGCGTCGTCGGGATAGATCAGCCCCAGCATTTT. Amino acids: CASVVGIDQPQHF.